These 17 T cell receptor beta chains share one sample of origin, sequenced in a study of blood T cells in healthy people across ages (dated by TCRdb to about 2015). Libraries came from 5' RACE. Sequenced using an Illumina HiSeq 2500. The second PCR ran for about 7 to 11 cycles and used a J-beta primer mix along with a sample-barcoded 5' primer. Clones were called with MiXCR by TCRdb after fastp trimmed the public reads at Q25, and only in-frame beta chains were retained. Each entry is one CDR3 protein sequence, shown with its most common DNA and genes. This sample has 600,000 or so distinct CDR3 sequences in its table, and approximately 21% of those were observed once. The ten largest clones capture 3.5% to 4% of the sample. Sequenced material: blood. All receptors derive from a man in his 70s in good health.

V is TRBV19 and J is TRBJ2-5, with D unresolved. Germline CDR1 LNHDA, CDR2 SQIVND (reference sequence). CDR3 length: 14 amino acids. Trimming took 4 bases from V and 4 from J, leaving 13 bases between them. CDR3 DNA: TGTGCCAGTAGTAACTTGGTCTTAGGAGAGACCCAGTACTTC. This encodes CASSNLVLGETQYF.

This chain joins TRBV5-5 and TRBJ2-7; a possible D gene is TRBD2 (6 bases). Trimming pared 3 bases from V and 6 bases from J, leaving 16 bases between. Germline CDR1 and CDR2: SGHKS and YYEKEE (reference sequence). This CDR3 is 14 amino acids long. CDR3 residues: CASSWDSLQGEQYF. The CDR3 coding sequence is TGTGCCAGCAGCTGGGACTCCCTCCAGGGCGAGCAGTACTTC.

This clonotype was detected only a few times. The gene calls are TRBV27 and TRBJ2-1, with 8 bases that match TRBD1. Germline CDR1 MNHEY, CDR2 SMNVEV (reference sequence). The V and J ends lost 5 bases and 10 bases, in that order; junction bases with no gene match: 7. The CDR3 is 13 amino acids. CDR3: CASSAEQGAEQFF. The DNA for the CDR3 is TGTGCCAGCAGTGCCGAGCAGGGGGCCGAGCAGTTCTTC.

The chain recombines TRBV18 with TRBJ2-5; 8 bases agree with TRBD2. The end of the DNA is better explained by TRBJ2-1, so the J call may be wrong. Germline V CDR1 and CDR2: KGHSH, LQKENI. The length of the CDR3 is 15 residues. The CDR3 protein is CASSPPGRASNEQFF. The CDR3, as DNA: TGTGCCAGCTCACCTCCCGGGAGGGCCAGTAACGAGCAGTTCTTC.

Note on this clonotype: One end of the junction is discordant with germline, which a read error may explain. This rearrangement joins TRBV7-8 to TRBJ2-2; 8 bases agree with TRBD1. Germline values: CDR1 SGHVS, CDR2 FQNEAQ. The CDR3 totals 14 residues. The CDR3 sequence is CASRTGTNTGELVF. CDR3 DNA: TGTGCCAGCCGGACAGGGACGAACACCGGGGAGCTGGTTTTT.

This rearrangement joins TRBV18 to TRBJ2-3; tentatively, D is TRBD1 (5 bases). The CDR3 is made up of 15 amino acids. V was pared by 4 bases and J by 1 base, with 12 bases between. Germline V gene data show CDR1 as KGHSH and CDR2 as LQKENI. The chain's CDR3 is CASSRADRRTDTQYF. The CDR3 nucleotides are TGTGCCAGCTCACGGGCCGACAGACGCACAGATACGCAGTATTTT.

The rearrangement uses TRBV30 and TRBJ2-7; TRBD2 matches at 7 bases. The V gene's germline CDR1 is GTSNPN and CDR2 SVGIG (reference sequence). V lost 1 base to trimming and J lost 3 bases; unmatched junction nucleotides: 6. The CDR3 is 14 residues long. CDR3 in DNA: TGTGCCTGGAGTGGACTAGCAGGAGACTACGAGCAGTACTTC. Translating it yields CAWSGLAGDYEQYF.

This clonotype was seen just once. The chain has TRBV20-1 and TRBJ2-4; tentative D call: TRBD2 (6 bases). V was shortened by 7 bases and J by 0 bases, with 10 bases between the two germline ends. The length of the CDR3 is 13 residues. Germline assignment: CDR1 DFQATT and CDR2 SNEGSKA (reference sequence). The CDR3 sequence: CSVPGLAKNIQYF. As DNA, the CDR3 is TGCAGTGTCCCGGGACTAGCCAAAAACATTCAGTACTTC.

The gene calls are TRBV20-1 and TRBJ2-5, with D perhaps TRBD2 (5 bases). This CDR3 is 11 amino acids long. Germline CDR1 reads DFQATT; CDR2 reads SNEGSKA (reference sequence). CDR3 DNA sequence: TGCAGCGCCGAGCGGCAAGAGACCCAGTACTTC. Protein product: CSAERQETQYF.

The chain links TRBV10-3 to TRBJ1-1; D gene unclear. Germline loops: CDR1 ENHRY, CDR2 SYGVKD. Deletions cut 0 bases from V and 0 bases from J, with 11 bases between. There are 16 residues in the CDR3. Here the CDR3 DNA reads TGTGCCATCAGTGAGTCTACCGCCCAGCTGAACACTGAAGCTTTCTTT. This translates into CAISESTAQLNTEAFF.

The V call is TRBV7-2, the J call TRBJ2-1; unclear D gene. The CDR3 consists of 14 residues. The germline CDR1 and CDR2 sequences are SGHTA and FQGNSA. Trimming shortened V by 5 bases and J by 7 bases, and 15 bases separated the two germline ends. The CDR3 DNA sequence: TGTGCCAGCAGCACAGTGAGGCGCTTAAATGAGCAGTTCTTC. This sequence encodes CASSTVRRLNEQFF.

As regards this clonotype: A read error may produce the germline difference seen at one junction end. The chain carries TRBV10-3 and TRBJ2-2; 9 bases match TRBD2. From germline, CDR1 is ENHRY and CDR2 SYGVKD. CDR3 length equals 15 residues. In DNA form, the CDR3 reads TGTGCCATAGGGGCTAGCGGGAAAGACACCAGGGAGCTGTTTTTT. This encodes CAIGASGKDTRELFF.

This clonotype was found many times. The rearrangement uses TRBV6-2 or TRBV6-3 and TRBJ2-5; TRBD1 aligns across 9 bases. The trim removed 8 bases at V and 2 bases at J, leaving 9 bases unmatched. Germline V gene lookup returns CDR1 MNHEY and CDR2 SVGEGT. The CDR3 spans 15 residues. CDR3 sequence reads: CASHMRDRVQETQYF. CDR3 bases: TGTGCCAGCCACATGCGGGACAGGGTACAAGAGACCCAGTACTTC.

The chain links TRBV12-3 or TRBV12-4 to TRBJ2-5; a weak D match, TRBD2 (5 bases). The CDR3 runs to 13 residues. Trimming shortened V by 7 bases and J by 13 bases, and 22 bases separated the two germline ends. The CDR3 coding sequence is TGTGCCAGCACCCTGGGATCTTCGGGGTTGGTGTACTTC. As protein: CASTLGSSGLVYF.

This clonotype was recorded only once. The conserved phenylalanine or tryptophan normally closing the CDR3 is absent here, so this likely arose from a read error. This rearrangement joins TRBV24-1 to TRBJ2-5; 7 nucleotides align to TRBD2. Germline-derived CDR1 and CDR2 are KGHDR and SFDVKD. The CDR3 is 16 amino acids. After removal of 5 bases from V and 2 bases from J, the junction contained 10 bases not matched to a gene. The CDR3 is CATSVKGLADQETQYV. In nucleotides, the CDR3 is TGTGCCACCAGTGTCAAGGGGCTAGCGGATCAAGAGACCCAGTACGTC.

This clonotype was counted at least ten times. Compared with germline, one end of the junction differs, possibly owing to a read error. The chain employs TRBV5-1 and TRBJ1-5; TRBD1 agrees at 9 bases. The V gene's germline CDR1 is SGHRS and CDR2 YFSETQ. The CDR3 length is 15 residues. Here the CDR3 DNA reads TGTGCCAGCAGCCCGGGACAGGGAGGCAATCAGCCCCAGCATTTT. This sequence encodes CASSPGQGGNQPQHF.

V usage is TRBV20-1 and J usage is TRBJ2-1; 10 bases are shared with TRBD2. This CDR3 is 14 amino acids long. Germline V lookup: CDR1 DFQATT, CDR2 SNEGSKA (reference sequence). Trimming at V came to 2 bases and at J to 6 bases, leaving 4 bases not matched to a gene. DNA for the CDR3: TGCAGTGCTAGAAGCGGGAGGGCGGGCAATGAGCAGTTCTTC. Translated, it gives CSARSGRAGNEQFF.